This T cell receptor (beta chain) appears in the sequencing data of a study of cytomegalovirus exposure and HLA in healthy donors. Study outcomes and limitations: An analysis that was carried out later associated 17,000 or so TCR beta sequences with HLA alleles at 0.05 false discovery rate. The classifier reportedly diagnosed cytomegalovirus status with high sensitivity and specificity. Rarity marked most TCR sequences, yet some public TCRs occurred in many donors.

It was healthy bone marrow donors who served as donors. On this clone itself: The antigen is unknown.

The PCR made use of 60 Vbeta and 13 Jbeta primers. The method was immunoSEQ multiplex PCR; TCRdb's version includes in-frame clones alone and lacks a portion of them. This sample carries 180,000 or so clones, roughly 85% of them seen once, and the ten largest clones take about 1.6%. Input material: PBMCs. The TCR comes from a male donor in good health and CMV-seronegative.

This CDR3 is CASSPGRGPSGANVLTF. In DNA, the CDR3 is TGCGCCAGCAGCCCTGGACGAGGGCCCTCTGGGGCCAACGTCCTGACTTTC. This sequence joins TRBV5-1 and TRBJ2-6; D perhaps matches TRBD2 (5 bases). Looked up from germline, CDR1 is SGHRS and CDR2 is YFSETQ. V shed 4 bases and J shed 0 bases, with 14 bases lying between them. The CDR3 spans 17 residues.